These 24 T cell receptor beta chains originate from one sample sequenced in a study of siplizumab effects on memory and regulatory T cells. Only in-frame clones appear in the TCRdb table, and some are missing; sequencing was by immunoSEQ multiplex PCR. Of 100,000 or so clones detected, 75% to 95% appear once; the ten largest clones hold just over 2.5%. The source material was CD4+ T cells sorted from blood. All receptors come from a human donor in good health. Some clones in this sample may be carry-over from other donors' samples.

J is TRBJ1-2 and V is TRBV6-5; possibly TRBD1 for D (5 bases). Germline CDR1 reads MNHEY; CDR2 reads SVGAGI. This CDR3 has 13 amino acids. Trimming left V 5 bases short and J 2 bases short, with 9 bases between. The CDR3 DNA is TGTGCCAGCAGTCCCAGGGTAAACTATGGCTACACCTTC. This codes for CASSPRVNYGYTF.

This sequence joins TRBV14 and TRBJ2-3; D uncertain. The V end lost 10 bases, the J end lost 2 bases, and 7 bases lay between the germline ends. Germline V CDR1 and CDR2: SGHDN, FVKESK. The CDR3 is 11 amino acids. Written as DNA, the CDR3 is TGTGCCACCGCCACCACAGATACGCAGTATTTT. This translates into CATATTDTQYF.

This clone was seen more than once but under ten times. The chain recombines TRBV19 with TRBJ2-3; unclear D gene. The germline V gene has CDR1 LNHDA and CDR2 SQIVND (reference sequence). The CDR3 has 16 residues. The ends were cut back, 6 bases at V and 4 bases at J, with 20 bases in the middle. The CDR3 DNA follows: TGTGCCAGTAGACCCGGACCTAACAAGGGCGCAGATACGCAGTATTTT. Translated: CASRPGPNKGADTQYF.

The V call is TRBV6-1, the J call TRBJ2-1; possibly TRBD1 or TRBD2 for D (5 bases each). Trimming pared 4 bases from V and 14 bases from J, leaving 15 bases between. CDR1 is MNHNS and CDR2 is SASEGT in the germline V gene. This CDR3 region has 12 residues. In nucleotides, the CDR3 is TGTGCCAGCAGTGGGGGGATTATAGGGAAGTTCTTC. It encodes CASSGGIIGKFF.

This sequence joins TRBV5-6 and TRBJ2-1; perhaps TRBD2 as D (6 bases). CDR1 and CDR2 (germline): SGHDT, YYEEEE. V was shortened by 4 bases and J by 2 bases, with 19 bases between the two germline ends. The length of the CDR3 is 17 residues. CDR3 nucleotide sequence: TGTGCCAGCAGCCCTCGGGGTAGCGGCCGCGCCTACAATGAGCAGTTCTTC. Protein: CASSPRGSGRAYNEQFF.

The rearrangement joins TRBV5-1 to TRBJ1-4; no definite D call. Trimming cost V 1 base and J 8 bases, with 12 bases left between them. In germline, CDR1 is SGHRS, CDR2 YFSETQ. The CDR3 consists of 14 residues. This CDR3 is CASSLMPGEEKLFF. CDR3 sequence (DNA): TGCGCCAGCAGCTTGATGCCGGGAGAGGAAAAACTGTTTTTT.

This chain's CDR3 is CASSLATHNEQFF. DNA for the CDR3: TGCGCCAGCAGCTTGGCCACCCACAATGAGCAGTTCTTC. This rearrangement joins TRBV5-1 to TRBJ2-1; no clear D. The CDR3 totals 13 residues. CDR1 and CDR2 from the germline V gene are SGHRS and YFSETQ. V was cut by 0 bases and J by 5 bases, with 6 bases left in between.

The chain employs TRBV19 and TRBJ2-3; 9 nucleotides match TRBD2. Germline-derived CDR1 and CDR2 are LNHDA and SQIVND (reference sequence). This CDR3 is built from 13 residues. V shed 7 bases and J 3 bases; nucleotides not matched to a gene: 2. The CDR3 reads CASNSGRTDTQYF. CDR3 in DNA: TGTGCCAGTAATAGCGGGAGAACAGATACGCAGTATTTT.

The CDR3 nucleotides read TGTGCCAGCAGCGTATTAGGGAATTCACCCCTCCACTTT. This codes for CASSVLGNSPLHF. This chain uses TRBV9 with TRBJ1-6; D is unresolved. Germline assignment: CDR1 SGDLS and CDR2 YYNGEE. Trimming cost V 1 base and J 7 bases, with 6 bases left between them. This CDR3 region has 13 residues. Together with reference TRBV9 and TRBJ1-6, the CDR3 gives the full variable domain: DSGVTQTPKHLITATGQRVTLRCSPRSGDLSVYWYQQSLDQGLQFLIQYYNGEERAKGNILERFSAQQFPDLHSELNLSSLELGDSALYFCASSVLGNSPLHFGNGTRLTVT.

This clone was observed once. J is TRBJ1-3 and V is TRBV18; D is uncertain. Germline values: CDR1 KGHSH, CDR2 LQKENI. Trimming removed 3 bases at V and 0 bases at J, with 9 bases between. The CDR3 sequence is 15 residues long. CDR3 sequence: CASSPDGNSGNTIYF. In DNA, the CDR3 is TGTGCCAGCTCACCCGACGGCAACTCTGGAAACACCATATATTTT.

The genes are TRBV5-8 and TRBJ2-4; D unclear. Germline values: CDR1 SGHTS, CDR2 YDEGEE. Trimming removed 4 bases from V and 3 bases from J, with 20 bases in between. The CDR3 is made up of 17 amino acids. CDR3 DNA sequence: TGTGCCAGCAGCATACATACGGGCCCCCTCGGCAAAAACATTCAGTACTTC. Its protein product is CASSIHTGPLGKNIQYF.

This clone occurred once. This chain joins TRBV4-1 and TRBJ1-1, with 7 bases that match TRBD1. The CDR3 is 17 amino acids. The J segment lost 4 bases and the V segment lost 1 base, leaving 12 bases of the junction unmatched. The V gene's germline CDR1 is MGHRA and CDR2 YSYEKL. The CDR3 region is CASSQAVAGGASTEAFF. The CDR3 DNA is TGCGCCAGCAGCCAAGCGGTAGCAGGGGGGGCCAGCACTGAAGCTTTCTTT.

The CDR3: CASSLDGGTGQPQHF. DNA for the CDR3: TGCGCCAGCAGCTTGGATGGGGGGACGGGTCAGCCCCAGCATTTT. This chain uses TRBV5-1 with TRBJ1-5; a possible D gene is TRBD1 (5 bases). Trimming removed 0 bases at V and 6 bases at J, with 13 bases between. Germline V gene lookup returns CDR1 SGHRS and CDR2 YFSETQ. The CDR3 runs to 15 residues.

The chain employs TRBV6-6 and TRBJ1-2; D remains unclear. In germline, CDR1 is MNHNY, CDR2 SVGAGI (reference sequence). Trimming took 7 bases from V and 3 from J, leaving 15 bases between them. The CDR3 is 14 residues long. The chain's CDR3 is CASIPGHTYYGYTF. DNA of the CDR3: TGTGCCAGCATTCCGGGCCATACTTACTATGGCTACACCTTC.

The J gene is TRBJ2-1, the V gene TRBV6-5, with 8 bases lining up with TRBD1. Trimming removed 10 bases from V and 10 bases from J; junction bases left unmatched: 15. This CDR3 spans 14 amino acids. Germline CDR1 and CDR2: MNHEY and SVGAGI. The CDR3 DNA sequence: TGTGCCACAACTTCCGGGACAGGTCTCATGGAGCAGTTCTTC. This translates into CATTSGTGLMEQFF.

The V call is TRBV2, the J call TRBJ1-6; TRBD1 aligns across 7 bases. The CDR3 has 14 residues. Germline-derived CDR1 and CDR2 are SNHLY and FYNNEI. Losses at the gene ends were 8 bases for V and 10 bases for J; bases not matched to a gene: 11. The CDR3 DNA reads as TGTGCCAGCGCCAGGGGGTTAATGGAATCACCCCTCCACTTT. It is translated as CASARGLMESPLHF.

Only a few counts were recorded for this clone. The J gene is TRBJ1-5, the V gene TRBV30, with 7 nucleotides matching TRBD1. V shed 0 bases, J shed 4 bases, and the junction held 3 bases outside the gene matches. Germline values: CDR1 GTSNPN, CDR2 SVGIG (reference sequence). The CDR3 contains 14 residues. CDR3 sequence: CAWSVGRGNQPQHF. The CDR3 bases are TGTGCCTGGAGTGTCGGCAGGGGGAATCAGCCCCAGCATTTT.

This clone has just one count. The rearrangement uses TRBV2 and TRBJ1-5, with D hard to call. The V and J ends lost 4 bases and 4 bases respectively, with 11 bases between them. The CDR3 consists of 14 residues. Germline values: CDR1 SNHLY, CDR2 FYNNEI. In DNA form, the CDR3 reads TGTGCCAGCAGTGTTGGGTTTATAAATCAGCCCCAGCATTTT. Translated: CASSVGFINQPQHF. Full variable domain (missing parts from reference TRBV2 and TRBJ1-5): EPEVTQTPSHQVTQMGQEVILRCVPISNHLYFYWYRQILGQKVEFLVSFYNNEISEKSEIFDDQFSVERPDGSNFTLKIRSTKLEDSAMYFCASSVGFINQPQHFGDGTRLSIL.

This clone was recorded once. The rearrangement links TRBV9 to TRBJ2-1; 8 nucleotides agree with TRBD2. CDR3 size: 19 residues. J was trimmed by 5 bases and V by 1 base; bases with no gene match: 17. Germline V gene lookup returns CDR1 SGDLS and CDR2 YYNGEE. CDR3 DNA sequence: TGTGCCAGCAGCGTAATCGGTGTTGCGGGAGGCCCCGTCCACAATGAGCAGTTCTTC. This gives the protein CASSVIGVAGGPVHNEQFF.

This clone was detected only once. The V call is TRBV28, the J call TRBJ2-1; D not certain. Germline CDR1 reads MDHEN; CDR2 reads SYDVKM. The ends were cut back, 6 bases at V and 9 bases at J, with 15 bases in the middle. The CDR3 consists of 13 residues. CDR3 sequence reads: CASSSRPLGEQFF. The CDR3 coding sequence is TGTGCCAGCAGCTCTCGGCCCCTCGGTGAGCAGTTCTTC.

The CDR3 is CASSPTSGRDKITGELFF. CDR3 bases: TGTGCCAGCAGCCCGACTAGCGGGAGGGATAAAATCACCGGGGAGCTGTTTTTT. The J gene is TRBJ2-2, the V gene TRBV5-5; 14 bases fit TRBD2. The CDR3 is made up of 18 amino acids. V was clipped by 4 bases and J by 4 bases; unmatched bases: 9. Germline CDR1 and CDR2: SGHKS and YYEKEE (reference sequence).

The genes are TRBV10-3 and TRBJ1-1, with D possibly matching TRBD1 (6 bases). Germline lookup yields CDR1 ENHRY and CDR2 SYGVKD. Trimming cost V 5 bases and J 1 base, with 11 bases left between them. CDR3 length: 14 residues. CDR3 bases: TGTGCCATCAGTCTGAGGGGACAGAACACTGAAGCTTTCTTT. Translated, it gives CAISLRGQNTEAFF.

V and J are TRBV5-1 and TRBJ2-3, with D maybe TRBD2 (5 bases). V was trimmed by 0 bases and J by 6 bases, leaving 11 bases between them. Germline V gene lookup returns CDR1 SGHRS and CDR2 YFSETQ. CDR3 length: 14 residues. This CDR3 reads CASSLGTPGDTQYF. CDR3 coding DNA: TGCGCCAGCAGCTTGGGGACTCCTGGGGATACGCAGTATTTT.

This chain connects TRBV4-1 to TRBJ2-5; 11 bases line up with TRBD2. Losses at the gene ends were 8 bases for V and 5 bases for J; bases not matched to a gene: 19. The CDR3 totals 18 residues. The germline gives CDR1 MGHRA, CDR2 YSYEKL. CDR3 nucleotide sequence: TGCGCCAGCTCCTATGAGGGACTAGCGGCCTCGGAGGGGGAGACCCAGTACTTC. The encoded protein is CASSYEGLAASEGETQYF.